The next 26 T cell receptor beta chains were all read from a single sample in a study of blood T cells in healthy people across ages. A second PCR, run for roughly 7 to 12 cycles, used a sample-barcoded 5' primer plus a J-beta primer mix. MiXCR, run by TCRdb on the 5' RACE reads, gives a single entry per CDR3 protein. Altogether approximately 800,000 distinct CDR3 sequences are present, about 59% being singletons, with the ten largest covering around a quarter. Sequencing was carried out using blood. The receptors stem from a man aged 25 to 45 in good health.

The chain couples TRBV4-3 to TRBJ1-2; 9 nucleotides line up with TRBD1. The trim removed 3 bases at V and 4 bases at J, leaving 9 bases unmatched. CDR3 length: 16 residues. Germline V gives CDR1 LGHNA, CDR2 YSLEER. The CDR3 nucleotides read TGCGCCAGCAGCCACCCCGGGACAGGGTACTTCTATGGCTACACCTTC. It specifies CASSHPGTGYFYGYTF.

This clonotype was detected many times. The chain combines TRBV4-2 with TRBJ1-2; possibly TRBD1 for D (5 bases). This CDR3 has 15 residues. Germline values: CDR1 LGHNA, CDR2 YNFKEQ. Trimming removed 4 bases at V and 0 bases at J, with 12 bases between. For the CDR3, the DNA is TGTGCCAGCAGCCTCGGGGACGGAACTAACTATGGCTACACCTTC. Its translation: CASSLGDGTNYGYTF.

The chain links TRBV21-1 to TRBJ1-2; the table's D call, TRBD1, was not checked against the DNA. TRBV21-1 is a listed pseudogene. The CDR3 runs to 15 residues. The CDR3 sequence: CASSKDDRLNYGYTF. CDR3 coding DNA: TGTGCCAGCAGCAAAGATGACAGACTAAACTATGGCTACACCTTC.

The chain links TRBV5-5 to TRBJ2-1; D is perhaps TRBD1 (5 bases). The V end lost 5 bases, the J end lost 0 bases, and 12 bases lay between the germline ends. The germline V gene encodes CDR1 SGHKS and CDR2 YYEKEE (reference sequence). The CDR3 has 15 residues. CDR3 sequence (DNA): TGTGCCAGCAGGGACACACCGAGCTCCTACAATGAGCAGTTCTTC. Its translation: CASRDTPSSYNEQFF.

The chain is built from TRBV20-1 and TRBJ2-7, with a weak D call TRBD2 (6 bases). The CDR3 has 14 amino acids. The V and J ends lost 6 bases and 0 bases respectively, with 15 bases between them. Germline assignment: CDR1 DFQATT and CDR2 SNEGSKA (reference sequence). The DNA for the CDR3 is TGCAGTGCAGACCGGGACTCGAGCTCCTACGAGCAGTACTTC. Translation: CSADRDSSSYEQYF.

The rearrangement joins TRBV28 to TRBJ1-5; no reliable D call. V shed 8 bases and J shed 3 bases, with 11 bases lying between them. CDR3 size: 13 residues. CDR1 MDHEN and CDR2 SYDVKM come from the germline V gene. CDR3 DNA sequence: TGTGCCAGCGAAACGGTGAACAATCAGCCCCAGCATTTT. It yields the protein CASETVNNQPQHF.

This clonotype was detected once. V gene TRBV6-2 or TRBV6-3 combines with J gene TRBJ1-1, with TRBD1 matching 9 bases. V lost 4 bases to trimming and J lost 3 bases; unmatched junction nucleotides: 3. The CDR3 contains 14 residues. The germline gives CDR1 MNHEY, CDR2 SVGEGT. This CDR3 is CASSFWTGDTEAFF. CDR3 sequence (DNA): TGTGCCAGCAGTTTCTGGACAGGGGACACTGAAGCTTTCTTT.

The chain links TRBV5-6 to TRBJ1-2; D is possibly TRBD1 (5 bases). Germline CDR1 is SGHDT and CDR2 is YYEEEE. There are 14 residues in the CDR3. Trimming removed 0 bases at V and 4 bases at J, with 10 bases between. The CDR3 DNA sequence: TGTGCCAGCAGCTTGGTTCGACAGACCTATGGCTACACCTTC. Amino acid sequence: CASSLVRQTYGYTF.

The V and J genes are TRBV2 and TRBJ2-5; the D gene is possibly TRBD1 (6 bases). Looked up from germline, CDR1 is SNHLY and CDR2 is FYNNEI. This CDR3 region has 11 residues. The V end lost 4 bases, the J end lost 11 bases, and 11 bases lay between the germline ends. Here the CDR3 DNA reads TGTGCCAGCAGTGCTCCGGGACAACAGTACTTC. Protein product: CASSAPGQQYF.

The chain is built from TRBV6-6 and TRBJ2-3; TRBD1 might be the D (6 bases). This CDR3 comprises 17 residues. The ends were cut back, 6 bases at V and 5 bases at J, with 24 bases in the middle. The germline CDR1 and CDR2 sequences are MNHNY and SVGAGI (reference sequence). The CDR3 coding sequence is TGTGCCAGCAGCCCCGGATCCTTCACAGGGTCAATAGATACGCAGTATTTT. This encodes CASSPGSFTGSIDTQYF.

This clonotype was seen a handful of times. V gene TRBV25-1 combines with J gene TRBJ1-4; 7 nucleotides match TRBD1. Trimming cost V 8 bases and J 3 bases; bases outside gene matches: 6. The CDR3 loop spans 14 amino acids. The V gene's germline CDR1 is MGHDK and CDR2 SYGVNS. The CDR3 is CASWAGTANEKLFF. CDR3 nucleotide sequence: TGTGCCAGCTGGGCCGGGACAGCTAATGAAAAACTGTTTTTT.

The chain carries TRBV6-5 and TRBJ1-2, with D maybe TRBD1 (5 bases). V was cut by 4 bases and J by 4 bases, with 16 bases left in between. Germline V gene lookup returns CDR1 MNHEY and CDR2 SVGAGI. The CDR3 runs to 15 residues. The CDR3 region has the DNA TGTGCCAGCAGTTCGGCTGGCGGGGCTGGCTATGGCTACACCTTC. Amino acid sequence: CASSSAGGAGYGYTF.

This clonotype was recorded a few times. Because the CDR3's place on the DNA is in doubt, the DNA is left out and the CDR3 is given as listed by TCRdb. The CDR3 protein is CASILDRGSYNEQFF. The rearrangement joins TRBV6-6 to TRBJ2-1. Germline V CDR1 and CDR2: MNHNY, SVGAGI (reference sequence). Ends included, the CDR3 has 15 residues.

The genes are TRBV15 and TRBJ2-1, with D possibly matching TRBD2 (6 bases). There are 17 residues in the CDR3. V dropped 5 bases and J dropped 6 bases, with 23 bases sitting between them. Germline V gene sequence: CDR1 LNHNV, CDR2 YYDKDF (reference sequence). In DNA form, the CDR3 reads TGTGCCACCAGCGCAGGGTTCAGAGACTGGGGGGTCAATGAGCAGTTCTTC. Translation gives CATSAGFRDWGVNEQFF. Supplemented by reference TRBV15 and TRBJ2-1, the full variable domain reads DAMVIQNPRYQVTQFGKPVTLSCSQTLNHNVMYWYQQKSSQAPKLLFHYYDKDFNNEADTPDNFQSRRPNTSFCFLDIRSPGLGDTAMYLCATSAGFRDWGVNEQFFGPGTRLTVL.

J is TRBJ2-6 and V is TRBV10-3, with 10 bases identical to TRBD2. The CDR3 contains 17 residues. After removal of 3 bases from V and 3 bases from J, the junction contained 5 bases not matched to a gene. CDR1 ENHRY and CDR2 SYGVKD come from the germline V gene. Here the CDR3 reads CAISELSGGVGANVLTF. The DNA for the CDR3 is TGTGCCATCAGTGAACTCAGCGGGGGGGTTGGGGCCAACGTCCTGACTTTC.

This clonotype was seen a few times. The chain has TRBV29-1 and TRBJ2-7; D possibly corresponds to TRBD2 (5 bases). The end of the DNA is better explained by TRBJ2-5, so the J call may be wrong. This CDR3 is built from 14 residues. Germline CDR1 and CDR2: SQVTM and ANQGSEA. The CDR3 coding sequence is TGCAGCGTTGAAGGGGCCGGGGATTGGGAGACCCAGTACTTC. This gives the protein CSVEGAGDWETQYF.

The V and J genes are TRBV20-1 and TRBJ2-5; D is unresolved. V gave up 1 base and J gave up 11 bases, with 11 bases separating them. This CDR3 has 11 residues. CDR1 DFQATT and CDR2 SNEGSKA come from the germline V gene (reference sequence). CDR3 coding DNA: TGCAGTGCTAGAGCCCCGAAGGAGCAGTACTTC. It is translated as CSARAPKEQYF.

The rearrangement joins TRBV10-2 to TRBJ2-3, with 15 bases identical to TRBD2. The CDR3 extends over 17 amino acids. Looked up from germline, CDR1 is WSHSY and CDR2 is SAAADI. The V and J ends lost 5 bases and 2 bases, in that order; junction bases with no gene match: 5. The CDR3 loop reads CASSLGLAGGLTDTQYF. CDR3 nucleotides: TGCGCCAGCAGTTTGGGACTAGCGGGGGGTCTCACAGATACGCAGTATTTT.

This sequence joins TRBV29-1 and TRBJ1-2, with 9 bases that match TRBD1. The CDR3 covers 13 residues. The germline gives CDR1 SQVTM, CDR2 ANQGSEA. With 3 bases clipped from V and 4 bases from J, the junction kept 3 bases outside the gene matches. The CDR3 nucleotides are TGCAGCGTTGAGATGGACAGGGGCTATGGCTACACCTTC. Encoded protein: CSVEMDRGYGYTF.

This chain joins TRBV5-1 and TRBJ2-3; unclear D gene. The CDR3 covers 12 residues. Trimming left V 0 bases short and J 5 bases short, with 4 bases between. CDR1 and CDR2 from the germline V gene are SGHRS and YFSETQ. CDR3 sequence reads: CASSLEKDTQYF. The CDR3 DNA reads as TGCGCCAGCAGCTTGGAAAAAGATACGCAGTATTTT. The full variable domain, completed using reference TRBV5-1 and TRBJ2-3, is KAGVTQTPRYLIKTRGQQVTLSCSPISGHRSVSWYQQTPGQGLQFLFEYFSETQRNKGNFPGRFSGRQFSNSRSEMNVSTLELGDSALYLCASSLEKDTQYFGPGTRLTVL.

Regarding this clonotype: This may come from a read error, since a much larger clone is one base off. DNA for the CDR3: TGTGCCAGCAGCTTAGGATTTAGGAATAAGCAGTTCTTC. Translating gives CASSLGFRNKQFF. The rearrangement links TRBV11-2 to TRBJ2-1, with D uncertain. The CDR3 contains 13 residues. V was shortened by 1 base and J by 11 bases, with 12 bases between the two germline ends. CDR1 and CDR2 from the germline V gene are SGHAT and FQNNGV.

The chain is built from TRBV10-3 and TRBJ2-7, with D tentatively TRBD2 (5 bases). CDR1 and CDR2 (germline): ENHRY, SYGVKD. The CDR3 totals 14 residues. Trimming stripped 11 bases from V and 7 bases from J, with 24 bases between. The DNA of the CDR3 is TGTGCCGGGAGCGCGGCTGATTCCCTGACGGAGCAGTACTTC. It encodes CAGSAADSLTEQYF.

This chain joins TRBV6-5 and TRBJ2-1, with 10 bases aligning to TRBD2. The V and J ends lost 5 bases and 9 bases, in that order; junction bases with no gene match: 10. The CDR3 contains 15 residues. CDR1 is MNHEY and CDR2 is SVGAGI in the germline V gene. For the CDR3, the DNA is TGTGCCAGCAGTCCCCAGCCACTAGCGGGGAGTGAGCAGTTCTTC. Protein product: CASSPQPLAGSEQFF.

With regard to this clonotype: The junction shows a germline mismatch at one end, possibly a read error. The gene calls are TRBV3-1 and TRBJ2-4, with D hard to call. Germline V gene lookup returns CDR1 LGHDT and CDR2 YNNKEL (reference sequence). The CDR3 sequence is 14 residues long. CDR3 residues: CASNQGEQSDIQYF. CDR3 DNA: TGTGCCAGCAACCAAGGAGAGCAAAGTGACATTCAGTACTTC.

DNA of the CDR3: TGTGCCAGCAGCCAGTATCCGGGACAGGGATCCTACGAGCAGTACTTC. Translated, it gives CASSQYPGQGSYEQYF. The V and J genes are TRBV3-1 and TRBJ2-7; 9 positions match TRBD1. This CDR3 is 16 amino acids long. Germline-derived CDR1 and CDR2 are LGHDT and YNNKEL (reference sequence). V shed 3 bases, J shed 1 base, and the junction held 7 bases outside the gene matches.

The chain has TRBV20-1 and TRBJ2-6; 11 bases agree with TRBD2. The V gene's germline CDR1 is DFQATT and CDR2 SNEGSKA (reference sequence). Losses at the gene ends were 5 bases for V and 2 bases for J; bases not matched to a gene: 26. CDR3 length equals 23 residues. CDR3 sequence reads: CSAASGTFGPRIAGGPGANVLTF. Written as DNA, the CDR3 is TGCAGTGCTGCCTCCGGGACATTCGGCCCCCGGATAGCGGGGGGGCCTGGGGCCAACGTCCTGACTTTC.